This T cell receptor (beta chain) was captured by sequencing in a study of beta chain features in type 1 diabetes. Study observations and caveats: Whether HLA type affects TCRB rearrangement stayed undetermined in the present work. Type 1 diabetes patients had moderately but significantly shorter TCRB CDR3s in all four CD4+ subsets.

Averaging about 116 mL, one heparinised blood draw came from each individual donor. CDR1 is SNHLY and CDR2 is FYNNEI in the germline V gene. V was clipped by 6 bases and J by 2 bases; unmatched bases: 5. The CDR3 sequence is 14 residues long. The sample holds a few counts of this clone. Antigen: not known. The investigators reverse transcribed all of the isolated RNA, so they sequenced expressed TCRB transcripts. An average of approximately 4 million reads was obtained for naive, central memory and regulatory T cell samples. This table comes from immunoSEQ multiplex PCR, and its TCRdb copy is limited to in-frame clones, with some not included. This sample yields about 160,000 clones, of which 7.8% are seen a single time; 0.94% belongs to the top ten.

This sequence joins TRBV2 and TRBJ2-3, with 7 bases matching TRBD2. The TCR originated in a woman between 35 and 50 years old with type 1 diabetes. Source material: central memory CD4+ T cells from blood. The CDR3 sequence is CASRISGDTDTQYF. For the CDR3, the DNA is TGTGCCAGCAGGATAAGCGGGGACACAGATACGCAGTATTTT.